This entry lists 19 T cell receptor beta chains sequenced from one sample in a study of blood T cell repertoires in COVID-19. Here immunoSEQ multiplex PCR was the method, and the copy in TCRdb shows in-frame clones only, minus some. This table has a few hundred thousand clones, 70% to 85% appearing once. Sequences were obtained from peripheral blood. These receptors all stem from a woman over 75 with acute or convalescent COVID-19.

This rearrangement joins TRBV3-1 (or the pseudogene TRBV3-2) to TRBJ2-2, with D maybe TRBD2 (5 bases). Germline V CDR1 and CDR2: LGHDT, YNNKEL (reference sequence). There are 16 residues in the CDR3. V lost 1 base and J lost 2, with 11 bases in between. CDR3 loop: CASSQGWGANTGELFF. The CDR3 nucleotides read TGTGCCAGCAGCCAAGGGTGGGGAGCTAACACCGGGGAGCTGTTTTTT.

The rearrangement joins TRBV18 to TRBJ1-6; 9 nucleotides agree with TRBD1. Germline V gene sequence: CDR1 KGHSH, CDR2 LQKENI. The V segment lost 9 bases and the J segment 9 bases; nucleotides outside the gene matches: 12. CDR3 size: 15 residues. The CDR3: CASTTGRQGGSPLHF. CDR3 DNA: TGTGCCAGTACCACCGGTAGACAGGGGGGTTCACCCCTCCACTTT.

The V and J genes are TRBV5-1 and TRBJ2-7, with 8 bases lining up with TRBD2. This CDR3 is 16 amino acids long. Germline CDR1 SGHRS, CDR2 YFSETQ. Trimming took 0 bases from V and 6 from J; bases not matched to a gene: 11. CDR3 in DNA: TGCGCCAGCAGCTTGGCCGCGCAGCGGGGGAGGGGCGAGCAGTACTTC. It encodes CASSLAAQRGRGEQYF.

This clone was observed once. This chain joins TRBV5-1 and TRBJ2-5, with D uncertain. With 4 bases removed from V and 2 bases from J, the gap between germline ends came to 15 bases. This CDR3 has 15 residues. In germline, CDR1 is SGHRS, CDR2 YFSETQ. The CDR3: CASSLLKRQQETQYF. The CDR3 nucleotides are TGCGCCAGCAGCCTCCTGAAGCGTCAACAAGAGACCCAGTACTTC.

The rearrangement joins TRBV6-5 to TRBJ2-5; 7 positions agree with TRBD2. CDR3 length: 16 residues. V was pared by 0 bases and J by 2 bases, with 6 bases of the junction left unmatched. The germline V gene encodes CDR1 MNHEY and CDR2 SVGAGI. The CDR3, as DNA: TGTGCCAGCAGTTACTCGACGGCAGCGGGGCAAGAGACCCAGTACTTC. This translates into CASSYSTAAGQETQYF.

There are a few counts of this clone. This chain uses TRBV6-5 with TRBJ1-1; D possibly corresponds to TRBD1 (5 bases). The ends were cut back, 4 bases at V and 11 bases at J, with 11 bases in the middle. Germline V CDR1 and CDR2: MNHEY, SVGAGI. There are 11 residues in the CDR3. Here the CDR3 reads CASSFGGRAFF. The CDR3 region has the DNA TGTGCCAGCAGTTTCGGGGGTAGGGCTTTCTTT.

This chain uses TRBV6-5 with TRBJ1-2; D is undetermined. Germline lookup yields CDR1 MNHEY and CDR2 SVGAGI. The V gene lost 5 bases and the J gene lost 6 bases, with 4 bases spanning the gap. CDR3 size: 10 residues. The CDR3 loop is CASSTDGYTF. CDR3 DNA sequence: TGTGCCAGCAGTACAGATGGCTACACCTTC.

CDR3 loop: CASSQQQVNTEAFF. CDR3 sequence (DNA): TGCGCCAGCAGCCAACAACAGGTTAACACTGAAGCTTTCTTT. The chain links TRBV5-1 to TRBJ1-1, with a tentative D call TRBD1 (5 bases). CDR1 and CDR2 (germline): SGHRS, YFSETQ. The length of the CDR3 is 14 residues. V shed 4 bases and J shed 2 bases, with 12 bases lying between them.

On this clone itself: Within the sample, other DNA sequences also encode this same CDR3. The gene calls are TRBV5-1 and TRBJ1-5, with 11 bases that match TRBD1. This CDR3 has 16 residues. Germline assignment: CDR1 SGHRS and CDR2 YFSETQ. V shed 0 bases, J shed 1 base, and the junction held 0 bases outside the gene matches. The CDR3 sequence: CASSLGTGGSNQPQHF. The CDR3 region has the DNA TGCGCCAGCAGCTTGGGGACAGGGGGCAGCAATCAGCCCCAGCATTTT.

This clone showed up just a few times. CDR3 amino acids: CASSLGQGNTGELFF. The CDR3 nucleotides are TGTGCCAGCAGCTTAGGGCAGGGGAACACCGGGGAGCTGTTTTTT. This chain joins TRBV7-6 and TRBJ2-2, with D possibly TRBD1 on 5 matching bases. V was cut by 1 base and J by 1 base, with 7 bases left in between. Germline values: CDR1 SGHVS, CDR2 FNYEAQ. This CDR3 has 15 residues.

This chain joins TRBV6-5 and TRBJ1-4, with TRBD1 matching over 9 bases. The CDR3 length is 15 residues. After removal of 5 bases from V and 5 bases from J, the junction contained 6 bases not matched to a gene. The germline V gene encodes CDR1 MNHEY and CDR2 SVGAGI. The CDR3 DNA sequence: TGTGCCAGCAGTATTACAGGGGGCCGGAATGAAAAACTGTTTTTT. This translates into CASSITGGRNEKLFF.

The chain carries TRBV9 and TRBJ1-4; 7 nucleotides line up with TRBD1. The V gene end was trimmed by 0 bases and the J gene end by 4 bases; junction bases not matched to a gene: 3. Germline values: CDR1 SGDLS, CDR2 YYNGEE. The CDR3 length is 15 residues. CDR3: CASSVGGQLNEKLFF. In DNA form, the CDR3 reads TGTGCCAGCAGCGTAGGGGGACAGCTTAATGAAAAACTGTTTTTT.

The chain is built from TRBV9 and TRBJ2-5; possible D gene TRBD2, 6 bases. Trimming removed 0 bases at V and 1 base at J, with 10 bases between. Germline V CDR1 and CDR2: SGDLS, YYNGEE. The CDR3 contains 15 residues. This chain's CDR3 is CASSVGGDAQETQYF. In DNA form, the CDR3 reads TGTGCCAGCAGCGTAGGGGGGGACGCCCAAGAGACCCAGTACTTC. Supplemented by reference TRBV9 and TRBJ2-5, the full variable domain reads DSGVTQTPKHLITATGQRVTLRCSPRSGDLSVYWYQQSLDQGLQFLIQYYNGEERAKGNILERFSAQQFPDLHSELNLSSLELGDSALYFCASSVGGDAQETQYFGPGTRLLVL.

As concerns this clone: Other DNA sequences from this sample encode an identical CDR3 as well. This rearrangement joins TRBV27 to TRBJ1-5, with D hard to call. CDR3 length: 13 residues. The germline V gene has CDR1 MNHEY and CDR2 SMNVEV (reference sequence). Trimming took 3 bases from V and 2 from J, leaving 5 bases between them. CDR3 protein: CASSFRGNQPQHF. The CDR3 coding sequence is TGTGCCAGCAGTTTTCGCGGCAATCAGCCCCAGCATTTT.

The sample holds many counts of this clone. The genes are TRBV6-5 and TRBJ1-6; no clear D gene. V lost 0 bases and J 7 bases, leaving 10 bases between the germline ends. CDR1 is MNHEY, CDR2 SVGAGI, per germline. The CDR3 totals 15 residues. CDR3 nucleotides: TGTGCCAGCAGTTACTCAGAGACTTCGAATTCACCCCTCCACTTT. Translation gives CASSYSETSNSPLHF.

DNA for the CDR3: TGTGCCAGCAGCCCCACGACGGGGACCCAGTACTTC. Encoded protein: CASSPTTGTQYF. This rearrangement joins TRBV3-1 (or the pseudogene TRBV3-2) to TRBJ2-5; D ambiguous. V lost 4 bases and J lost 7, with 10 bases in between. Germline V gene data show CDR1 as LGHDT and CDR2 as YNNKEL (reference sequence). CDR3 length: 12 residues.

The chain combines TRBV18 with TRBJ2-3; TRBD2 is a possible D gene (5 bases). CDR3 size: 13 residues. Germline assignment: CDR1 KGHSH and CDR2 LQKENI. Between the trimmed V and J ends, which lost 8 bases and 4 bases, there was a span of 13 bases. CDR3 sequence reads: CASLALVPDTQYF. In DNA, the CDR3 is TGTGCCAGCCTAGCCTTAGTTCCAGATACGCAGTATTTT.

The gene calls are TRBV10-3 and TRBJ1-2, with D perhaps matching TRBD1 (5 bases). Between the trimmed V and J ends, which lost 6 bases and 6 bases, there was a span of 14 bases. In germline, CDR1 is ENHRY, CDR2 SYGVKD. The CDR3 sequence is 13 residues long. The CDR3 DNA sequence: TGTGCCATCAGGCCCCAGGGTATTGATGGCTACACCTTC. Its protein product is CAIRPQGIDGYTF.

The table lists this clone with a few counts. This sequence joins TRBV11-2 and TRBJ2-1; 10 positions agree with TRBD1. Trimming cost V 5 bases and J 7 bases; bases outside gene matches: 14. The CDR3 covers 17 residues. Germline V gives CDR1 SGHAT, CDR2 FQNNGV. CDR3 sequence: CASSVQPPGQGRNEQFF. The DNA of the CDR3 is TGTGCCAGCAGCGTACAACCTCCGGGACAGGGGAGGAATGAGCAGTTCTTC.